In its sample, the clone carrying this TCR beta chain was seen a few times. Antigen: not known. The V gene end was trimmed by 5 bases and the J gene end by 4 bases; junction bases not matched to a gene: 5. The CDR3 loop spans 14 amino acids. Looked up from germline, CDR1 is MGHRA and CDR2 is YSYEKL. This record belongs to a study of vaccination effects on CD4 cells after COVID-19. Whole-study context: Samples were taken post-vaccine, and their median timing was 72 days after the second dose.

CD4+ T cell isolation took place after 10 days of culture. Subjects were given two BNT162b2 or mRNA-1273 vaccine doses. Prior SARS-CoV-2 infection was absent in the vaccine recipients, as shown by negative nucleocapsid antibodies. Some clones are missing from TCRdb's copy, which holds only in-frame ones; the method was immunoSEQ multiplex PCR. The table lists 66,000 or so clones, approximately 79% of them singletons, with approximately 2.3% in the top ten. Sequencing was performed on CD4+ T cells from PBMCs cultured without peptide, taken after COVID-19 vaccination. This chain links TRBV4-1 with TRBJ1-3; 7 nucleotides agree with TRBD1. This receptor was obtained from a human donor who received a COVID-19 vaccine. The CDR3 loop is CASSSTGTGNTIYF. The CDR3 coding sequence is TGCGCCAGCAGCTCGACAGGGACGGGAAACACCATATATTTT.